This T cell receptor beta chain was observed in a study of read filtering for tumor transcriptome and immune sequencing. Whole-study results and caveats: Without single-read clonotypes, shared clonotype proportions correlated more between IR-seq and RNA-seq. Sorted CD138-negative bone marrow cells were not purified T cells.

This library used about 360 ng RNA and molecular barcoded adaptors spanning alpha/delta and beta/gamma chains. TCRdb processed the reads anew with MiXCR; each CDR3 protein has one entry. The top ten clones hold 65% to 75% of a sample with approximately 20,000 distinct CDR3 sequences, approximately 15% of them seen once. The CDR3 totals 13 residues. Germline V gene lookup returns CDR1 MGHDK and CDR2 SYGVNS. Trimming left V 7 bases short and J 6 bases short, with 15 bases between. This clonotype was seen at least ten times. Antigen: not known. Sequenced: a population of CD138-negative cells sorted from bone marrow. The source of this sequence is a donor at least 40 years old with multiple myeloma. The V call is TRBV25-1, the J call TRBJ1-1; D might be TRBD1 (5 bases). The CDR3 DNA sequence: TGTGCCAGCACGAACGCAGGGAATTCTGAAGCTTTCTTT. Residues: CASTNAGNSEAFF.